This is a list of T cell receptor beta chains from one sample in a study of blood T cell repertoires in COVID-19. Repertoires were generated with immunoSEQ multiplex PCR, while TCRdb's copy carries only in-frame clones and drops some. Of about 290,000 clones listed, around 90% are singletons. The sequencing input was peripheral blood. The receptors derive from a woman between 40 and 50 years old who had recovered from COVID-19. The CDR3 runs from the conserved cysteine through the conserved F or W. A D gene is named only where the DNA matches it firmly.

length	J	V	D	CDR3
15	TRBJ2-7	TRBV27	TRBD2	CASPGRGKATYEQYF
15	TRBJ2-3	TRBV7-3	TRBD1	CASSSSTGETDTQYF
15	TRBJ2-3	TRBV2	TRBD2	CASSEAGAGTDTQYF
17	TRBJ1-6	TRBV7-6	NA	CASSLGGAGAGDSPLHF
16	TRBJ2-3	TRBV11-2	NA	CASSLLRGAFPDTQYF
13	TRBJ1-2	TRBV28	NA	CASSRQDYYGYTF
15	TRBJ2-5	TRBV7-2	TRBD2	CASSPLAGVVETQYF
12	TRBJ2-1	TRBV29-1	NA	CSVEVGWNEQFF
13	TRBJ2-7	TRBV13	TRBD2	CASSQAGGLEQYF
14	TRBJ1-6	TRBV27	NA	CASSRQLENSPLHF
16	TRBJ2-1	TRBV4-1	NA	CASSQDDPGYYNEQFF
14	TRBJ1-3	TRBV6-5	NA	CASSRDTSGNTIYF
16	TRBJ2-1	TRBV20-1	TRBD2	CSASTPGTTIPHEQFF
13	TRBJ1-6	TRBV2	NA	CASRPSGISPLHF
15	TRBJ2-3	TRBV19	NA	CASSIWKGGTDTQYF
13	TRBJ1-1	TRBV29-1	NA	CSVEKTGNTEAFF
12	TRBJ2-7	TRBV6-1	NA	CASSETPYEQYF
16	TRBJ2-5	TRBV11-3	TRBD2	CASSLTAGGPRETQYF
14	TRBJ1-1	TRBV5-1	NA	CASSSGSVYTEAFF
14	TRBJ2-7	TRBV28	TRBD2	CASSRSGSVYEQYF
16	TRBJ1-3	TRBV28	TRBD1	CASCGKQGISGNTIYF
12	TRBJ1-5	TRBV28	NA	CASSFADQPQHF
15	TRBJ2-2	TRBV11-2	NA	CASSFLLGNTGELFF
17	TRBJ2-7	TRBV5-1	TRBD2	CASSLARLAGGPKEQYF
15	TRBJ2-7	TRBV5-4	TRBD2	CASSLDLAGTYEQYF
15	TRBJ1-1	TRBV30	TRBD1	CAWETRDRGNTEAFF
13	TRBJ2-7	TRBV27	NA	CASSFSGSNEQYF
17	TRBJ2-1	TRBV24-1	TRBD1	CATSDSRVGGAYNEQFF
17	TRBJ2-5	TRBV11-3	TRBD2	CASSPWGTSGRRETQYF
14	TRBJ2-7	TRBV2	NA	CASRPGKLFYEQYF
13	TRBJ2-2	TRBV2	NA	CASRDEVTGELFF
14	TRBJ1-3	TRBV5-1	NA	CASSLGQSGNTIYF
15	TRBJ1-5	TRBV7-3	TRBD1	CASSGRDRGNQPQHF
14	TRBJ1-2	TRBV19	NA	CASSIWPGVIGYTF
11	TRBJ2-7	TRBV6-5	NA	CASSYWPEQYF
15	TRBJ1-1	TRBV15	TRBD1	CATSRAQQGNTEAFF
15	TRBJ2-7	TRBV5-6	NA	CASSLGAMSSYEQYF
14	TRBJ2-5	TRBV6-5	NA	CASSRDLIGETQYF
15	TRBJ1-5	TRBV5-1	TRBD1	CASSLADRDQGPQHF